This TCR beta chain is from a study of blood T cell repertoires in COVID-19. Original analysis: Estimation of nucleated cell counts relied on the amplification of reference gene primers. Sequencing used immunoSEQ multiplex PCR; TCRdb keeps in-frame clones, though not all of them. That table furnishes V, J and clone size, whereas the DNA furnished D and trimming. In the table there are approximately 250,000 clones, approximately 88% of which are singletons. CDR3 length equals 15 residues. From germline, CDR1 is SGHTA and CDR2 FQGTGA. The V segment lost 0 bases and the J segment 7 bases; nucleotides outside the gene matches: 6.

The clonotype originates from a woman aged 70-85 years with COVID-19, enrolled during active disease. Sequencing was carried out using peripheral blood. This sequence joins TRBV7-3 and TRBJ2-4; TRBD2 matches at 7 bases. The CDR3 loop is CASSLTGGGNNIQYF. CDR3 DNA sequence: TGTGCCAGCAGCTTAACTGGGGGAGGGAATAACATTCAGTACTTC.